There are many counts of the clone carrying this T cell receptor beta chain. What it recognizes is unknown. The entry originates in a study of CD8 T cells in ankylosing spondylitis. General study points: Significantly higher representation of disease-linked clones was reported for matched ankylosing spondylitis synovial fluid. Within ankylosing spondylitis blood, a TCR beta motif made up of roughly eight highly homologous variants appeared to be characteristic. In synovial fluid and blood from reactive arthritis, some motif variants were previously reported.

Libraries of TCR beta came from quantitative 5'-RACE with molecular barcodes. TCRdb re-analysed the 5' RACE reads in MiXCR, keeping a single row per CDR3 protein. The sample has under 7,500 distinct CDR3 sequences, about 3% seen once; the top ten hold 35% to 40%. Germline CDR1 SGDLS, CDR2 YYNGEE. Between the trimmed V and J ends, which lost 0 bases and 2 bases, there was a span of 5 bases. The CDR3 runs 13 residues. This chain joins TRBV9 and TRBJ1-2; D uncertain. This sequence originates from a female donor with ankylosing spondylitis or in good health (not recorded which). The sequenced sample consisted of blood, either unsorted or a sorted T cell fraction (not recorded which). The CDR3 loop reads CASSVAENYGYTF. CDR3 in DNA: TGTGCCAGCAGCGTAGCAGAAAACTATGGCTACACCTTC.